This passage covers 7 T cell receptor beta chains from one sample sequenced in a study of identical twins (TCRdb year 2016). Libraries were built with 5' RACE. The sample was run on an Illumina HiSeq 2000. Using fastp trimming at Q25 and MiXCR clonotype assembly, TCRdb reanalyzed the public sequencing data and kept in-frame beta chains. Entries that share a CDR3 protein sequence are merged under the most common genes and DNA. For this sample there are approximately 190,000 distinct CDR3 sequences; about 16% appear just once. The top ten hold 35% to 50% of the sample. These data were likewise used in another study, on T cells expressing NK-cell markers.

The source material was CD8+ T cells sorted from blood. The receptors come from a woman younger than 30 in good health.

The rearrangement joins TRBV7-3 to TRBJ1-1; D not certain. Germline-derived CDR1 and CDR2 are SGHTA and FQGTGA. This CDR3 is 13 amino acids long. Between the trimmed V and J ends, which lost 8 bases and 1 base, there was a span of 11 bases. The chain's CDR3 is CASGWAGNTEAFF. The CDR3, as DNA: TGTGCCAGCGGCTGGGCGGGGAACACTGAAGCTTTCTTT.

This clonotype appeared a few times. The V and J genes are TRBV20-1 and TRBJ1-1; D not certain. Trimming stripped 3 bases from V and 1 base from J, with 9 bases between. The CDR3 spans 13 residues. CDR1 is DFQATT and CDR2 is SNEGSKA in the germline V gene (reference sequence). CDR3 coding DNA: TGCAGTGCTAGGCCGTACCGGAACACTGAAGCTTTCTTT. As protein: CSARPYRNTEAFF.

The chain has TRBV21-1 and TRBJ2-1; no DNA check was done on the table's D call, TRBD2. TRBV21-1 is recorded as a pseudogene. The CDR3 spans 17 residues. CDR3: CASSNERLVLAHNEQFF. CDR3 coding DNA: TGTGCCAGCAGCAACGAGCGACTAGTTCTAGCCCACAATGAGCAGTTCTTC.

The chain links TRBV12-5 to TRBJ1-1; D is possibly TRBD1 (5 bases). Germline CDR1 is LGHNT and CDR2 is FRNRAP. This CDR3 comprises 17 residues. V lost 2 bases and J 1 base, leaving 17 bases between the germline ends. CDR3 protein: CASGLFQGSWTNTEAFF. CDR3 DNA sequence: TGTGCTAGTGGTTTGTTTCAGGGCTCCTGGACGAACACTGAAGCTTTCTTT.

The table lists this clonotype with a count of one. The chain carries TRBV7-9 and TRBJ2-7; D call uncertain. V lost 4 bases and J lost 2, with 15 bases in between. Germline V CDR1 and CDR2: SEHNR, FQNEAQ (reference sequence). The CDR3 totals 15 residues. The CDR3 reads CASSSPTYNAYEQYF. The CDR3 coding sequence is TGTGCCAGCAGCTCCCCCACTTACAATGCCTACGAGCAGTACTTC.

This clonotype came up once. The V call is TRBV12-5, the J call TRBJ2-3; unclear D gene. The CDR3 covers 15 residues. Per the germline V gene, CDR1 is LGHNT and CDR2 is FRNRAP. Trimming took 1 base from V and 4 from J, leaving 12 bases between them. The CDR3 region is CASGLEERDADTQYF. CDR3 nucleotide sequence: TGTGCTAGTGGTTTGGAGGAGCGTGACGCAGATACGCAGTATTTT.

This clonotype was picked up a small number of times. The chain links TRBV25-1 to TRBJ2-1; 9 bases are a match to TRBD2. From germline, CDR1 is MGHDK and CDR2 SYGVNS. J lost 10 bases, V lost 6 bases, and 13 bases had no gene match. The CDR3 contains 15 residues. This chain's CDR3 is CASSPPGLASWEQFF. The CDR3 coding sequence is TGTGCCAGCAGCCCTCCGGGACTAGCCTCGTGGGAGCAGTTCTTC.